Presented here are 9 T cell receptor beta chains from one specimen sequenced in a study of identical twins. TCRdb independently ran MiXCR on the 5' RACE reads; one entry per CDR3 protein. The sample holds around 530,000 distinct CDR3 sequences, roughly 15% seen once. The sample was also reused in another study, on yellow fever vaccine responses in identical twins.

The sample taken for sequencing was CD4+ T cells sorted from blood. Receptors originate from a woman between 18 and 29 years old in good health.

This clonotype was detected a few times. The rearrangement joins TRBV4-1 to TRBJ2-7, with D perhaps matching TRBD2 (5 bases). The V and J ends lost 0 bases and 2 bases respectively, with 17 bases between them. This CDR3 has 17 residues. Germline V gives CDR1 MGHRA, CDR2 YSYEKL. The DNA for the CDR3 is TGCGCCAGCAGCCAAGAGCCTGTGGGAGCGATAACCTACGAGCAGTACTTC. Its protein is CASSQEPVGAITYEQYF.

This clonotype has more than one count but fewer than ten. The J gene is TRBJ1-2, the V gene TRBV5-1; D is possibly TRBD1 (6 bases). Germline V CDR1 and CDR2: SGHRS, YFSETQ. Trimming pared 0 bases from V and 4 bases from J, leaving 13 bases between. CDR3 length: 15 residues. The CDR3 here is CASSLEPGHFYGYTF. The CDR3 bases are TGCGCCAGCAGCTTGGAACCGGGACACTTCTATGGCTACACCTTC.

Concerning this clonotype itself: This may come from a read error, since a much larger clone is one base off. This chain connects TRBV12-3 or TRBV12-4 to TRBJ2-2; a possible D gene is TRBD1 (6 bases). The V gene lost 4 bases and the J gene lost 0 bases, with 12 bases spanning the gap. This CDR3 region has 16 residues. The DNA of the CDR3 is TGTGCCAGCAGTTCGCGACAGGAGGCGAACACCGGGGAGCTGTTTTTT. Translating it yields CASSSRQEANTGELFF.

The chain combines TRBV3-1 with TRBJ1-5; D gene ambiguous. The CDR3 runs to 14 residues. V was cut by 3 bases and J by 7 bases, with 13 bases left in between. Germline lookup yields CDR1 LGHDT and CDR2 YNNKEL (reference sequence). As DNA, the CDR3 is TGTGCCAGCAGCCATACTGGGGTAGTGCAGCCCCAGCATTTT. The encoded protein is CASSHTGVVQPQHF.

The rearrangement links TRBV20-1 to TRBJ1-3, with D perhaps TRBD1 (6 bases). Germline CDR1 is DFQATT and CDR2 is SNEGSKA (reference sequence). This CDR3 contains 15 residues. V was pared by 6 bases and J by 1 base, with 16 bases between. The CDR3 DNA sequence: TGCAGTGCGGCAGGACAGCTAGCATCTGGAAACACCATATATTTT. It is translated as CSAAGQLASGNTIYF.

The rearrangement joins TRBV24-1 to TRBJ2-1; 9 nucleotides align to TRBD2. Germline V CDR1 and CDR2: KGHDR, SFDVKD. V trimming: 8 bases; J trimming: 5 bases; junction bases outside the gene matches: 6. CDR3 size: 14 residues. The CDR3 region has the DNA TGTGCCACCACCGGGGGGACTAGCAACAATGAGCAGTTCTTC. Protein: CATTGGTSNNEQFF.

V is TRBV12-3 or TRBV12-4 and J is TRBJ2-1; tentatively, D is TRBD1 or TRBD2 (5 bases each). The germline V and J ends were trimmed by 5 bases and 10 bases, with 15 bases remaining between them. This CDR3 is built from 13 residues. CDR3 DNA sequence: TGTGCCAGCAGTCAGGGCCCGGGGCAGGAGCAGTTCTTC. It encodes CASSQGPGQEQFF.

This chain links TRBV19 with TRBJ2-4; no clear D gene. There are 11 residues in the CDR3. Germline-derived CDR1 and CDR2 are LNHDA and SQIVND (reference sequence). Deletions cut 3 bases from V and 8 bases from J, with 5 bases between. DNA of the CDR3: TGTGCCAGTAGTATGGGATACATTCAGTACTTC. It is translated as CASSMGYIQYF.

J is TRBJ2-5 and V is TRBV14; D perhaps matches TRBD2 (5 bases). Germline V gene sequence: CDR1 SGHDN, CDR2 FVKESK. Trimming took 3 bases from V and 4 from J, leaving 15 bases between them. There are 15 residues in the CDR3. The CDR3 DNA is TGTGCCAGCAGCCAGGCCTTAGCGAATAGAGAGACCCAGTACTTC. As protein: CASSQALANRETQYF. The whole variable domain, remainder taken from reference TRBV14 and TRBJ2-5, is EAGVTQFPSHSVIEKGQTVTLRCDPISGHDNLYWYRRVMGKEIKFLLHFVKESKQDESGMPNNRFLAERTGGTYSTLKVQPAELEDSGVYFCASSQALANRETQYFGPGTRLLVL.